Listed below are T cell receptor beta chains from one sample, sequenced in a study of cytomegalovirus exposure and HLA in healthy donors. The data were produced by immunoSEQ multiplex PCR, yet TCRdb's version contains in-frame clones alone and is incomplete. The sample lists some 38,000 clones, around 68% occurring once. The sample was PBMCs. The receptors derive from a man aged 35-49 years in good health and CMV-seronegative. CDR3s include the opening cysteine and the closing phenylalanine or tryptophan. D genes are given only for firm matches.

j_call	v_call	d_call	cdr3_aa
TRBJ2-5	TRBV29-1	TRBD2	CSVDAGGRGGLETQYF
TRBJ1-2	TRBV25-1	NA	CATNEAANGYTF
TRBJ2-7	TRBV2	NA	CASSVGAEQYF
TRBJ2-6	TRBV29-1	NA	CSVPDPGANVLTF
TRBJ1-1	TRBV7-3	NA	CASSLGQRRAEAFF
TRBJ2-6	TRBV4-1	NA	CASSQGRQAGQVANVLTF
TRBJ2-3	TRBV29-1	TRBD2	CSVSTGLAGGLITDTQYF
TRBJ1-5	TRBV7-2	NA	CASSYRDLNQPQHF
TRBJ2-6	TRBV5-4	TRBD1	CASSPDRARGTNVLTF
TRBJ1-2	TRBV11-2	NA	CASSRVLDYGYTF
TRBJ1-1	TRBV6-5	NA	CASSYGSGTEAFF
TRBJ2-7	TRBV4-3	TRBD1	CASSLRTGGVWEQYF
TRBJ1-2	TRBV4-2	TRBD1	CASSQVGQGQDGYTF
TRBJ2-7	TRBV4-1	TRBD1	CASSSPGRTGAYEQYF
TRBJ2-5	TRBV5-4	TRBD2	CASSLDQAGGETQYF
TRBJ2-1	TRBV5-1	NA	CASSLESYNEQFF
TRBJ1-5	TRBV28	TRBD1	CASSWNLGQTSQPQHF
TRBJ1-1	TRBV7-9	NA	CASSLGSLYTEAFF
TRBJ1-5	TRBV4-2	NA	CASSQDSKYSNQPQHF
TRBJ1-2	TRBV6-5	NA	CASSVEGAYGYTF
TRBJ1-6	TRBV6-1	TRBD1	CASSESRGLALHF